These 23 T cell receptor beta chains came from one sample sequenced in a study of type 1 and type 2 diabetes patients. Amplification started from genomic DNA. The TCR beta CDR3 region was amplified using 30 forward and 13 reverse primers. TCRdb reprocessed the multiplex PCR reads via MiXCR and lists one record per CDR3 protein. Of under 300,000 distinct CDR3 sequences listed, roughly 48% are singletons. Sequenced material: peripheral blood mononuclear cells (PBMCs). The receptors were gathered from a young man with type 2 diabetes.

This clonotype was seen repeatedly, ten times or more. The chain is built from TRBV7-3 and TRBJ2-7; D not certain. The CDR3 sequence is 13 residues long. CDR1 and CDR2 (germline): SGHTA, FQGTGA. With 0 bases removed from V and 5 bases from J, the gap between germline ends came to 8 bases. The CDR3 DNA is TGTGCCAGCAGCTTAACGTCAGGAAACGAGCAGTACTTC. Its translation is CASSLTSGNEQYF.

This rearrangement joins TRBV30 to TRBJ2-7; D not resolved. This CDR3 is 13 amino acids long. Trimming left V 2 bases short and J 6 bases short, with 14 bases between. Germline-derived CDR1 and CDR2 are GTSNPN and SVGIG (reference sequence). In DNA, the CDR3 is TGTGCCTGGAGTTCGGATACGTGGGGCGAGCAGTACTTC. Its protein is CAWSSDTWGEQYF.

The chain joins TRBV6-2 or TRBV6-3 to TRBJ2-7; maybe TRBD2 (6 bases). V dropped 2 bases and J dropped 0 bases, with 11 bases sitting between them. The CDR3 sequence is 15 residues long. Germline CDR1 MNHEY, CDR2 SVGEGT. This CDR3 reads CASSYMRGSSYEQYF. In DNA, the CDR3 is TGTGCCAGCAGTTACATGCGGGGAAGCTCCTACGAGCAGTACTTC.

The chain recombines TRBV27 with TRBJ1-4, with D hard to call. CDR1 and CDR2 (germline): MNHEY, SMNVEV (reference sequence). This CDR3 contains 19 residues. Deletions cut 3 bases from V and 2 bases from J, with 22 bases between. In DNA form, the CDR3 reads TGTGCCAGCAGTTTCTCTGCAAGGGAGGTTAGGTTTACTAATGAAAAACTGTTTTTT. It specifies CASSFSAREVRFTNEKLFF.

V usage is TRBV20-1 and J usage is TRBJ2-7, with 8 bases that match TRBD2. This CDR3 has 15 residues. Germline CDR1 DFQATT, CDR2 SNEGSKA (reference sequence). V shed 5 bases and J 2 bases; nucleotides not matched to a gene: 11. CDR3 nucleotides: TGCAGTGCTTATACCCCGGGCGGGAGGACCTACGAGCAGTACTTC. Translating it yields CSAYTPGGRTYEQYF.

The rearrangement links TRBV2 to TRBJ1-6; 7 bases are a match to TRBD1. CDR3 length: 16 amino acids. V shed 8 bases, J shed 7 bases, and the junction held 14 bases outside the gene matches. Germline V gene sequence: CDR1 SNHLY, CDR2 FYNNEI. The CDR3 spells CASLLSTGVRNSPLHF. The DNA for the CDR3 is TGTGCCAGCCTCCTTAGTACAGGGGTTCGGAATTCACCCCTCCACTTT.

V usage is TRBV19 and J usage is TRBJ2-7; 7 nucleotides match TRBD2. Trimming at V came to 3 bases and at J to 6 bases, leaving 8 bases not matched to a gene. The germline V gene encodes CDR1 LNHDA and CDR2 SQIVND (reference sequence). CDR3 size: 14 residues. The CDR3 protein is CASSIAGLVGEQYF. CDR3 in DNA: TGTGCCAGTAGTATCGCCGGACTAGTTGGCGAGCAGTACTTC.

As regards this clonotype: A read error may produce the germline difference seen at one junction end. This chain connects TRBV13 to TRBJ1-6; D remains ambiguous. CDR1 and CDR2 from the germline V gene are PRHDT and FYEKMQ (reference sequence). This CDR3 comprises 16 residues. CDR3 nucleotide sequence: TGCGCCAGCAGCCAAGATTCGGGCTCCTATAATTCACCCCTCCACTTT. It codes for CASSQDSGSYNSPLHF. The variable domain in full, with the rest retrieved from reference TRBV13 and TRBJ1-6, is AAGVIQSPRHLIKEKRETATLKCYPIPRHDTVYWYQQGPGQDPQFLISFYEKMQSDKGSIPDRFSAQQFSDYHSELNMSSLELGDSALYFCASSQDSGSYNSPLHFGNGTRLTVT.

There are a few counts of this clonotype. This chain joins TRBV13 and TRBJ2-1; 10 nucleotides agree with TRBD1. The CDR3 sequence is 16 residues long. The V gene's germline CDR1 is PRHDT and CDR2 FYEKMQ (reference sequence). The J segment lost 2 bases and the V segment lost 3 bases, leaving 4 bases of the junction unmatched. This CDR3 is CASSLGGQGAYNEQFF. CDR3 nucleotides: TGTGCCAGCAGCTTGGGCGGACAGGGGGCCTACAATGAGCAGTTCTTC.

The table lists this clonotype with a few counts. The V call is TRBV2, the J call TRBJ1-5; the D is unclear. This CDR3 comprises 14 residues. From germline, CDR1 is SNHLY and CDR2 FYNNEI. Trimming removed 2 bases at V and 0 bases at J, with 5 bases between. The CDR3 nucleotides read TGTGCCAGCAGTGAACTTTTTAGCAATCAGCCCCAGCATTTT. It encodes CASSELFSNQPQHF.

In its sample, this clonotype was seen a few times. This chain links TRBV15 with TRBJ1-5; D is undetermined. This CDR3 is 15 amino acids long. The ends were cut back, 0 bases at V and 0 bases at J, with 6 bases in the middle. Germline CDR1 is LNHNV and CDR2 is YYDKDF (reference sequence). CDR3 sequence reads: CATSRDLGSNQPQHF. For the CDR3, the DNA is TGTGCCACCAGCAGAGATCTTGGTAGCAATCAGCCCCAGCATTTT.

Turning to this clonotype: One junction end does not reproduce the germline sequence, and a read error may be involved. The chain is built from TRBV7-8 and TRBJ2-7; 8 positions agree with TRBD1. The last part of the DNA fits TRBJ2-5 better; the J call may be wrong. Per germline, CDR1 SGHVS and CDR2 FQNEAQ. The CDR3 length is 13 residues. The CDR3 loop reads CASCLSGGETQYF. The CDR3 coding sequence is TGTGCCAGCTGCTTATCAGGGGGCGAGACCCAGTACTTC.

Only a few counts were recorded for this clonotype. The chain is built from TRBV14 and TRBJ1-1, with no clear D. This CDR3 spans 12 amino acids. The V end was cut by 4 bases, the J end by 6 bases, with 9 bases between. Germline-derived CDR1 and CDR2 are SGHDN and FVKESK. CDR3 bases: TGTGCCAGCAGCCTGGACCCGGCTGAAGCTTTCTTT. Its translation is CASSLDPAEAFF.

V gene TRBV7-3 combines with J gene TRBJ1-2; no reliable D call. Trimming pared 5 bases from V and 6 bases from J, leaving 7 bases between. The CDR3 sequence is 11 residues long. Germline loops: CDR1 SGHTA, CDR2 FQGTGA. The CDR3 DNA is TGTGCCAGCAGCGAATCGAATGGCTACACCTTC. Protein product: CASSESNGYTF.

The chain uses TRBV4-1 and TRBJ2-1; 7 bases match TRBD2. V was clipped by 1 base and J by 1 base; unmatched bases: 1. This CDR3 comprises 15 residues. The germline V gene has CDR1 MGHRA and CDR2 YSYEKL. The CDR3: CASSQGGGSYNEQFF. The DNA of the CDR3 is TGCGCCAGCAGCCAAGGCGGGGGTTCCTACAATGAGCAGTTCTTC.

The V and J genes are TRBV7-2 and TRBJ2-3; 8 nucleotides match TRBD2. Germline assignment: CDR1 SGHTA and CDR2 FQGNSA. V trimming: 6 bases; J trimming: 11 bases; junction bases outside the gene matches: 10. The CDR3 consists of 13 residues. The CDR3, as DNA: TGTGCCAGCAGTGCCAGCGGGGGTCAAGTGCAGTATTTT. It yields the protein CASSASGGQVQYF.

This chain connects TRBV7-9 to TRBJ1-2, with TRBD1 identical over 10 bases. The CDR3 consists of 14 residues. Germline lookup yields CDR1 SEHNR and CDR2 FQNEAQ (reference sequence). J lost 7 bases, V lost 5 bases, and 7 bases had no gene match. The CDR3 loop reads CASSPPGTGVGYTF. DNA for the CDR3: TGTGCCAGCAGCCCACCCGGGACAGGGGTTGGCTACACCTTC.

CDR3 region: CATSTGQAYEQYF. For the CDR3, the DNA is TGTGCCACCAGCACGGGACAGGCCTACGAGCAGTACTTC. The J gene is TRBJ2-7, the V gene TRBV15, with TRBD1 matching over 8 bases. The CDR3 is 13 residues long. The germline V gene has CDR1 LNHNV and CDR2 YYDKDF (reference sequence). V was clipped by 4 bases and J by 2 bases; unmatched bases: 1.

V is TRBV5-5 and J is TRBJ2-7; TRBD1 matches at 9 bases. The CDR3 contains 15 residues. V lost 4 bases and J lost 4; bases outside the gene matches: 9. Germline V gene data show CDR1 as SGHKS and CDR2 as YYEKEE (reference sequence). The CDR3 region has the DNA TGTGCCAGCAGCGAACCGGGACAGGGAGGTTACGAGCAGTACTTC. Protein: CASSEPGQGGYEQYF.

This clonotype appeared a few times. The germline gene is not matched at one end of the junction; a read error may be the cause. The chain employs TRBV4-1 and TRBJ2-5; 13 nucleotides align to TRBD2. Per germline, CDR1 MGHRA and CDR2 YSYEKL. This CDR3 spans 17 amino acids. CDR3: CASSQDALAGGEETQYF. CDR3 DNA: TGTGCCAGCAGCCAAGATGCACTAGCGGGGGGGGAAGAGACCCAGTACTTC.

The rearrangement joins TRBV10-3 to TRBJ1-5, with no clear D. With 3 bases removed from V and 6 bases from J, the gap between germline ends came to 12 bases. The CDR3 extends over 14 amino acids. Looked up from germline, CDR1 is ENHRY and CDR2 is SYGVKD. In DNA, the CDR3 is TGTGCCATCAGTGAAAAAGGGATAGGTCAGCCCCAGCATTTT. Translated, it gives CAISEKGIGQPQHF.

The chain couples TRBV20-1 to TRBJ2-1; no clear D. This CDR3 has 15 residues. V lost 0 bases and J 12 bases, leaving 21 bases between the germline ends. Germline V gives CDR1 DFQATT, CDR2 SNEGSKA (reference sequence). CDR3 in DNA: TGCAGTGCTAGAGATTTCGGACGAGCAAAAAGTGGGCAGTTCTTC. This encodes CSARDFGRAKSGQFF.

Only a few counts were recorded for this clonotype. The chain links TRBV7-6 to TRBJ2-1, with D unclear. Germline assignment: CDR1 SGHVS and CDR2 FNYEAQ. The CDR3 has 14 amino acids. The V end was cut by 4 bases, the J end by 8 bases, with 15 bases between. This CDR3 reads CASSSGPGQYEQFF. The CDR3 DNA sequence: TGTGCCAGCAGCTCCGGACCCGGCCAATATGAGCAGTTCTTC.